This T cell receptor (beta chain) was retrieved from a study of OX40 agonist ivuxolimab in advanced cancers. The assay was immunoSEQ multiplex PCR, and TCRdb's table has in-frame clones only and misses some. The sample holds tens of thousands of clones, around 80% seen once. CDR1 and CDR2 from the germline V gene are MNHNY and SVGAGI (reference sequence). Deletions cut 4 bases from V and 6 bases from J, with 18 bases between. CDR3 length equals 15 residues. On cycle 4 day 1 and cycle 7 day 1, as well as at baseline, blood was sampled. The chain carries TRBV6-6 and TRBJ1-2; a weak D match, TRBD1 (6 bases). The TCR sequence derives from an adult with an advanced solid tumor such as melanoma, head and neck, liver or kidney cancer. The sequencing here drew on CD4+ or CD8+ T cells sorted from blood, taken in a trial of the OX40 agonist ivuxolimab. The CDR3 region has the DNA TGTGCCAGCAGTTCCCAGGACAGAGGGTACGATGGCTACACCTTC. Encoded protein: CASSSQDRGYDGYTF.